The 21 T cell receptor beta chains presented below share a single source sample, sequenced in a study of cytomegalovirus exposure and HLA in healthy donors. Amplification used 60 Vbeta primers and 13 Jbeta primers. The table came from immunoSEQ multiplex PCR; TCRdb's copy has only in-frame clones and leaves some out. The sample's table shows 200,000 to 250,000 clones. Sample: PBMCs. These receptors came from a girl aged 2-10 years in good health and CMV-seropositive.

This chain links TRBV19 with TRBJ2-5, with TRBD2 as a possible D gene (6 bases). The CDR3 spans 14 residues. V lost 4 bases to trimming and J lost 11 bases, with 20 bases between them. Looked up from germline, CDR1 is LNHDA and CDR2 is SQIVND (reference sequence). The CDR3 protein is CASSSGILRWEQYF. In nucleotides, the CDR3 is TGTGCCAGTAGTAGCGGGATTTTGAGATGGGAGCAGTACTTC.

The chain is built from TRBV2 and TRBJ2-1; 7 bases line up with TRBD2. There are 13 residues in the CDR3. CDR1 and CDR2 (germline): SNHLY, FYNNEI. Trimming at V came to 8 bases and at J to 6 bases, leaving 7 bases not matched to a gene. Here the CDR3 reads CASHSGEGNEQFF. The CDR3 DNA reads TGTGCCAGCCACTCCGGGGAGGGCAATGAGCAGTTCTTC.

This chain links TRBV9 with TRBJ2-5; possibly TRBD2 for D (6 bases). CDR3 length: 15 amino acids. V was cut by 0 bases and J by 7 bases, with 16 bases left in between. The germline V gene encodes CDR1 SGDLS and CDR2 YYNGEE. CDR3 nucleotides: TGTGCCAGCAGCGTAGCTAAGGGCTTGGGGGGGACCCAGTACTTC. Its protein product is CASSVAKGLGGTQYF.

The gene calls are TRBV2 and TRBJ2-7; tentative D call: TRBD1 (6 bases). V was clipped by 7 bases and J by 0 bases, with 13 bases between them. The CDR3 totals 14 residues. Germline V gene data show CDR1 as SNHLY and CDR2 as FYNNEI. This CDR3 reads CASKVQGHSYEQYF. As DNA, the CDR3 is TGTGCCAGCAAAGTGCAGGGACACTCCTACGAGCAGTACTTC.

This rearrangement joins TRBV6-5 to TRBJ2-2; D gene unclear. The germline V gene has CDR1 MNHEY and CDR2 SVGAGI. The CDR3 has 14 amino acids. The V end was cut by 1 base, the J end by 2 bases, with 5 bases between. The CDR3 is CASSYFSNTGELFF. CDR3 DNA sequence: TGTGCCAGCAGTTACTTTTCTAACACCGGGGAGCTGTTTTTT.

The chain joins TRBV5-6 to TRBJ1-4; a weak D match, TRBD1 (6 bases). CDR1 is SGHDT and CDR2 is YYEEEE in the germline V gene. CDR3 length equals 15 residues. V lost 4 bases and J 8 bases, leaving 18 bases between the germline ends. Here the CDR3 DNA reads TGTGCCAGCAGCGTAAACAGGGCGGAAGGGGAAAAACTGTTTTTT. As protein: CASSVNRAEGEKLFF.

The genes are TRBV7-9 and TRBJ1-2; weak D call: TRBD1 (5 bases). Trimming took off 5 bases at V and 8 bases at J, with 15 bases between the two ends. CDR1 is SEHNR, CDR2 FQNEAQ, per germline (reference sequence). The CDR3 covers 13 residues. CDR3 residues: CASSQTYGGGYTF. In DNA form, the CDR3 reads TGTGCCAGCAGCCAAACATACGGGGGGGGCTACACCTTC. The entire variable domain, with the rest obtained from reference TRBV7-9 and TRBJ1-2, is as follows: DTGVSQNPRHKITKRGQNVTFRCDPISEHNRLYWYRQTLGQGPEFLTYFQNEAQLEKSRLLSDRFSAERPKGSFSTLEIQRTEQGDSAMYLCASSQTYGGGYTFGSGTRLTVV.

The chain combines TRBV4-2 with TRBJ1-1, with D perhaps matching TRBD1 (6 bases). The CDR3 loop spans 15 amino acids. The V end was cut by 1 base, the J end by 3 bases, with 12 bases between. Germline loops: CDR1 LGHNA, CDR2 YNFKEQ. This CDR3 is CASSQVGGGDTEAFF. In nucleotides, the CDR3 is TGTGCCAGCAGCCAAGTAGGGGGAGGGGACACTGAAGCTTTCTTT.

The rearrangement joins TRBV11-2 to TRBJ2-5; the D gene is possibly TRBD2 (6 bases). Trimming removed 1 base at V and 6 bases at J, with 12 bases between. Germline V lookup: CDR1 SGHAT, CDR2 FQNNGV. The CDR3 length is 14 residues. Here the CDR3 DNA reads TGTGCCAGCAGCTTAGCGGGAGAGGCAAAGACCCAGTACTTC. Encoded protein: CASSLAGEAKTQYF.

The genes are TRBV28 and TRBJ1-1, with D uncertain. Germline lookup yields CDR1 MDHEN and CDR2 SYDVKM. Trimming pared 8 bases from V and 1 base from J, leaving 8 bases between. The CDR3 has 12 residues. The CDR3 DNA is TGTGCCAGCCTAATCCAGAACACTGAAGCTTTCTTT. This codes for CASLIQNTEAFF. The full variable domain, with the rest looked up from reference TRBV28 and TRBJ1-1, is DVKVTQSSRYLVKRTGEKVFLECVQDMDHENMFWYRQDPGLGLRLIYFSYDVKMKEKGDIPEGYSVSREKKERFSLILESASTNQTSMYLCASLIQNTEAFFGQGTRLTVV.

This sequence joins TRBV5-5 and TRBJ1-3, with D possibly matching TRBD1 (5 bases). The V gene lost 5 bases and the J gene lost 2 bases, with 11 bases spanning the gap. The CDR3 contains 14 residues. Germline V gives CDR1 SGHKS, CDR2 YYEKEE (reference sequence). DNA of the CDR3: TGTGCCAGCAGATTGACAGTTCCTGGAAACACCATATATTTT. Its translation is CASRLTVPGNTIYF.

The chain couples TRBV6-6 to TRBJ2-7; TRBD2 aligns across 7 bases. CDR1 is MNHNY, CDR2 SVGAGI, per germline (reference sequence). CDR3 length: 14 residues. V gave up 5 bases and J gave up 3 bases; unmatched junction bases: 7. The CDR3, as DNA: TGTGCCAGCAGTACTAGCGATTTGGGCTACGAGCAGTACTTC. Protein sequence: CASSTSDLGYEQYF.

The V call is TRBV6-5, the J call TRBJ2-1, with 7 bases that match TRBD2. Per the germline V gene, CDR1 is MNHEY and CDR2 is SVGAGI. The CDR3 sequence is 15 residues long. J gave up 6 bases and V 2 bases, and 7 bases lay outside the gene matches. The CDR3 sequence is CASSYGASGGNEQFF. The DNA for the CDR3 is TGTGCCAGCAGTTACGGCGCTAGCGGAGGCAATGAGCAGTTCTTC.

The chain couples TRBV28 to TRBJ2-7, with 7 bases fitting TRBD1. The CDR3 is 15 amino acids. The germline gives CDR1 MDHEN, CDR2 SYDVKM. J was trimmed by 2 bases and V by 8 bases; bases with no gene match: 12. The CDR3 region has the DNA TGTGCCAGCGTGTCCCCGGGACAGCCGCCCTACGAGCAGTACTTC. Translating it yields CASVSPGQPPYEQYF.

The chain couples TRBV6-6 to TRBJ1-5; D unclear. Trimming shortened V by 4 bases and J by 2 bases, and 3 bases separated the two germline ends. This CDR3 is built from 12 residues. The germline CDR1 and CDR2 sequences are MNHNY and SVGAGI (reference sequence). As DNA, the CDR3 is TGTGCCAGCAGTTCAGGCAATCAGCCCCAGCATTTT. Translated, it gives CASSSGNQPQHF.

CDR3 sequence reads: CASVWGGEQYF. Here the CDR3 DNA reads TGTGCCAGCGTTTGGGGGGGCGAGCAGTACTTC. The chain recombines TRBV6-6 with TRBJ2-7; 7 bases line up with TRBD2. This CDR3 spans 11 amino acids. The junction had 4 bases not matched to a gene; V was cut back by 8 bases and J by 6 bases. The V gene's germline CDR1 is MNHNY and CDR2 SVGAGI (reference sequence).

The CDR3 region is CASRRTSGAYEQYF. CDR3 bases: TGTGCCAGCAGACGGACTAGCGGGGCCTACGAGCAGTACTTC. The chain recombines TRBV7-2 with TRBJ2-7; 12 positions match TRBD2. Germline V gene lookup returns CDR1 SGHTA and CDR2 FQGNSA. The CDR3 sequence is 14 residues long. The V and J ends lost 6 bases and 2 bases, in that order; junction bases with no gene match: 2.

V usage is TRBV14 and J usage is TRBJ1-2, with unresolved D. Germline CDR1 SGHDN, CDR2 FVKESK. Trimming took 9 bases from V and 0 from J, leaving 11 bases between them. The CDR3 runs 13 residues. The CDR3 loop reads CASSTGTNYGYTF. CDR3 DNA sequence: TGTGCCAGTAGTACCGGGACTAACTATGGCTACACCTTC.

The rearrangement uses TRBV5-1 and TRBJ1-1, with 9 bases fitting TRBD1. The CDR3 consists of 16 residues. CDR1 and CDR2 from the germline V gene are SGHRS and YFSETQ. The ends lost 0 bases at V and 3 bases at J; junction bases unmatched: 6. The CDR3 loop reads CASSLDRGLVDTEAFF. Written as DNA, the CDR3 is TGCGCCAGCAGCTTGGACAGGGGGCTAGTGGACACTGAAGCTTTCTTT.

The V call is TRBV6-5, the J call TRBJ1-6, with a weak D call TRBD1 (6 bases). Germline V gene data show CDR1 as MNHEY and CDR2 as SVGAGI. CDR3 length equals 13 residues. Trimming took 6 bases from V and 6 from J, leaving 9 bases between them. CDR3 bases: TGTGCCAGCAGAGGGGGAAGTAATTCACCCCTCCACTTT. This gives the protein CASRGGSNSPLHF.

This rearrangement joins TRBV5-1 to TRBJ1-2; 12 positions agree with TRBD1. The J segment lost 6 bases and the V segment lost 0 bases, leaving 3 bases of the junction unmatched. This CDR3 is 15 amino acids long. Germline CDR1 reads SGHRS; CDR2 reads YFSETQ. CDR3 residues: CASSLGDRGPHGYTF. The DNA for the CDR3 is TGCGCCAGCAGCTTGGGGGACAGGGGGCCTCATGGCTACACCTTC. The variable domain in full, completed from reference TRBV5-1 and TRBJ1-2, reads KAGVTQTPRYLIKTRGQQVTLSCSPISGHRSVSWYQQTPGQGLQFLFEYFSETQRNKGNFPGRFSGRQFSNSRSEMNVSTLELGDSALYLCASSLGDRGPHGYTFGSGTRLTVV.